Listed below are T cell receptor beta chains from one sample, sequenced in a study of blood T cells in healthy people across ages. In TCRdb, the 5' RACE reads were re-called with MiXCR into one record per CDR3 protein. The sample includes about 290,000 distinct CDR3 sequences, about 25% of them seen just once. The sequenced material came from blood. The receptors stem from a woman aged 70-85 years in good health. Both conserved end residues are part of each CDR3. D genes are given only for firm matches. The size of a clone is reported for some rows only, either as once, few or many, or as a class for expanded clones.

few	13	.	TRBV5-1	TRBJ2-3	TGCGCCAGCAGCGCTCCGGGCACAGATACGCAGTATTTT	CASSAPGTDTQYF
.	17	.	TRBV7-9	TRBJ2-3	TGTGCCAGCAGCTTAGTCTATAATCCCCCTTACACAGATACGCAGTATTTT	CASSLVYNPPYTDTQYF
.	14	TRBD2	TRBV20-1	TRBJ2-7	TGCAGTGCACAACGACTAGCGGAAACCTACGAGAAGTACTTC	CSAQRLAETYEKYF
.	14	TRBD1	TRBV20-1	TRBJ1-1	TGCAGTGCCTATGGGACAGGATTGGGCACTGAAGCTTTCTTT	CSAYGTGLGTEAFF
.	15	.	TRBV6-6	TRBJ1-4	TGTGCCAGCAGTTACTCGAAGGGGGAGGGAATGAAACTGTTTTTT	CASSYSKGEGMKLFF
.	16	TRBD2	TRBV6-5	TRBJ2-5	TGTGCCCGATACGCCTCTAGCGGCCCCCCGGGGGAGACCCAGTACTTC	CARYASSGPPGETQYF
many	15	.	TRBV12-3/TRBV12-4	TRBJ2-5	TGTGCCAGCAATCCTGGCCGGACAGCTAAAGAGACCCAGTACTTC	CASNPGRTAKETQYF
.	14	.	TRBV6-6	TRBJ2-7	TGTGCCAGCAGTCGAACGTCGGAGCTCAGCGAGCAGTACTTC	CASSRTSELSEQYF
.	13	.	TRBV19	TRBJ1-1	TGTGCCAGTGCCCGGGCCATGAACACTGAAGCTTTCTTT	CASARAMNTEAFF
few	14	.	TRBV10-2	TRBJ2-7	TGCGCCAGCAGTGTTAGAGCTGCCTCCTACGAGCAGTACTTC	CASSVRAASYEQYF
.	15	.	TRBV24-1	TRBJ2-1	TGTGCCACCAGTGAACAGGGTTTTCCGACTAATGAGCAGTTCTTC	CATSEQGFPTNEQFF
few	15	.	TRBV28	TRBJ1-5	TGTACCACCTATAAAGACAGGAAAAACAATCAGCCCCAGCATTTT	CTTYKDRKNNQPQHF
.	15	TRBD2	TRBV12-3/TRBV12-4	TRBJ2-7	TGTGCCAGCAGTATACGACTAGCGGGGGGCTACGAGCAGTACTTC	CASSIRLAGGYEQYF
.	15	.	TRBV11-2	TRBJ2-7	TGTGCCAGCAGCTTAGAGAAAGTCAGGGTATACGAGCAGTACTTC	CASSLEKVRVYEQYF
.	12	.	TRBV18	TRBJ2-1	TGTGCCAGCTCACCACGGGTCAATGAGCAGTTCTTC	CASSPRVNEQFF
.	13	.	TRBV19	TRBJ1-1	TGTGCCAGTACTCCGGACCGTGGCGCTGAAGCTTTCTTT	CASTPDRGAEAFF